Listed here are 29 T cell receptor beta chains from one sample, sequenced in a study of blood T cell repertoires in COVID-19. Method: immunoSEQ multiplex PCR; TCRdb's copy keeps in-frame clones and lacks some. The table has hundreds of thousands of clones, about 92% seen once; the top ten hold 2.6%. Sequenced input: PBMCs or T cells enriched from blood (not recorded which). These TCRs come from a man between 60 and 75 years old who had recovered from COVID-19.

The V gene is TRBV19, the J gene TRBJ1-5; TRBD1 aligns across 8 bases. The germline CDR1 and CDR2 sequences are LNHDA and SQIVND (reference sequence). The CDR3 has 15 residues. The ends lost 3 bases at V and 2 bases at J; junction bases unmatched: 3. The CDR3 loop is CASSIWGQGNQPQHF. The CDR3 DNA reads TGTGCCAGTAGTATCTGGGGACAGGGCAATCAGCCCCAGCATTTT.

This chain links TRBV6-5 with TRBJ1-1; 7 positions match TRBD1. Looked up from germline, CDR1 is MNHEY and CDR2 is SVGAGI. The CDR3 loop spans 15 amino acids. V shed 6 bases and J 1 base; nucleotides not matched to a gene: 8. In DNA form, the CDR3 reads TGTGCCAGCAGCCGAACCGGGACAGAGAACACTGAAGCTTTCTTT. Translated: CASSRTGTENTEAFF.

The V and J genes are TRBV5-4 and TRBJ2-7; 8 bases line up with TRBD2. The CDR3 is 15 amino acids. V shed 0 bases, J shed 5 bases, and the junction held 7 bases outside the gene matches. The V gene's germline CDR1 is SGHNT and CDR2 YYREEE (reference sequence). DNA of the CDR3: TGTGCCAGCAGCTTGGATTACGGGAGGGCTCACGAGCAGTACTTC. Its protein is CASSLDYGRAHEQYF.

The rearrangement uses TRBV7-2 and TRBJ1-4; D is possibly TRBD1 (6 bases). V was cut by 0 bases and J by 0 bases, with 26 bases left in between. CDR1 is SGHTA and CDR2 is FQGNSA in the germline V gene. This CDR3 region has 22 residues. The CDR3 nucleotides read TGTGCCAGCAGCTTAGCCTACAAGACACAGGGCCCGGACTCTGCAACTAATGAAAAACTGTTTTTT. This codes for CASSLAYKTQGPDSATNEKLFF.

Here the CDR3 reads CASSYRGEKLFF. In nucleotides, the CDR3 is TGTGCCAGCAGCTACAGGGGGGAAAAACTGTTTTTT. This chain uses TRBV7-9 with TRBJ1-4; 8 nucleotides match TRBD1. This CDR3 is 12 amino acids long. The germline V gene has CDR1 SEHNR and CDR2 FQNEAQ (reference sequence). The V segment lost 4 bases and the J segment 8 bases; nucleotides outside the gene matches: 0.

The V call is TRBV7-2, the J call TRBJ2-3; D is undetermined. CDR1 SGHTA and CDR2 FQGNSA come from the germline V gene. The V gene lost 4 bases and the J gene lost 3 bases, with 8 bases spanning the gap. The CDR3 contains 13 residues. CDR3 bases: TGTGCCAGCAGCTCTTCCGGGACAGATACGCAGTATTTT. This encodes CASSSSGTDTQYF.

The chain links TRBV5-8 to TRBJ1-6, with D possibly TRBD1 on 6 matching bases. Trimming removed 4 bases from V and 14 bases from J, with 19 bases in between. Per the germline V gene, CDR1 is SGHTS and CDR2 is YDEGEE. The CDR3 is made up of 14 amino acids. The CDR3 bases are TGTGCCAGCAGCCAGGGTTTTGGGGGCATTACCCTCCACTTT. It translates to CASSQGFGGITLHF.

The J gene is TRBJ2-7, the V gene TRBV19; a possible D gene is TRBD1 (6 bases). The CDR3 extends over 17 amino acids. Germline V gene sequence: CDR1 LNHDA, CDR2 SQIVND (reference sequence). Trimming took 5 bases from V and 2 from J, leaving 22 bases between them. The CDR3 loop reads CASSLGAGVSFPYEQYF. CDR3 sequence (DNA): TGTGCCAGTAGTCTTGGGGCAGGGGTCTCGTTCCCCTACGAGCAGTACTTC.

The chain couples TRBV19 to TRBJ1-5, with 7 bases matching TRBD1. The CDR3 extends over 17 amino acids. J lost 2 bases, V lost 3 bases, and 10 bases had no gene match. The germline gives CDR1 LNHDA, CDR2 SQIVND (reference sequence). This CDR3 reads CASSIIRGRLGNQPQHF. The CDR3 nucleotides are TGTGCCAGTAGTATTATTAGGGGGCGGCTGGGCAATCAGCCCCAGCATTTT.

The V call is TRBV7-2, the J call TRBJ2-5; 11 positions match TRBD1. J lost 2 bases, V lost 5 bases, and 7 bases had no gene match. This CDR3 region has 16 residues. Looked up from germline, CDR1 is SGHTA and CDR2 is FQGNSA. For the CDR3, the DNA is TGTGCCAGCAGCCTACGGACAGGGGGCTGGCAAGAGACCCAGTACTTC. Translation: CASSLRTGGWQETQYF.

The chain employs TRBV2 and TRBJ1-5, with D possibly being TRBD1 (6 bases). The V end was cut by 7 bases, the J end by 0 bases, with 16 bases between. Germline CDR1 SNHLY, CDR2 FYNNEI. This CDR3 comprises 16 residues. CDR3 in amino acids: CASKGRGRLSNQPQHF. The CDR3 DNA is TGTGCCAGCAAGGGCAGGGGAAGGCTTAGCAATCAGCCCCAGCATTTT.

The rearrangement links TRBV29-1 to TRBJ1-2, with D possibly TRBD1 on 5 matching bases. Deletions cut 6 bases from V and 5 bases from J, with 13 bases between. The length of the CDR3 is 12 residues. Germline assignment: CDR1 SQVTM and CDR2 ANQGSEA. CDR3 amino acids: CSVDRGRYGYTF. In nucleotides, the CDR3 is TGCAGCGTGGACCGGGGGAGGTATGGCTACACCTTC.

The CDR3 loop reads CASSTTGGFGSYNSPLHF. In DNA form, the CDR3 reads TGTGCCAGTAGTACGACAGGGGGTTTCGGCTCCTATAATTCACCCCTCCACTTT. The genes are TRBV19 and TRBJ1-6, with 9 bases fitting TRBD1. Germline lookup yields CDR1 LNHDA and CDR2 SQIVND (reference sequence). Losses at the gene ends were 4 bases for V and 0 bases for J; bases not matched to a gene: 7. This CDR3 has 18 residues.

This chain connects TRBV6-5 to TRBJ1-4; 7 positions agree with TRBD1. The junction had 5 bases not matched to a gene; V was cut back by 2 bases and J by 8 bases. Germline-derived CDR1 and CDR2 are MNHEY and SVGAGI. This CDR3 contains 14 residues. CDR3 loop: CASSYRQGKEKLFF. The CDR3 DNA reads as TGTGCCAGCAGTTACCGACAGGGAAAGGAAAAACTGTTTTTT.

The chain has TRBV18 and TRBJ2-5; 15 nucleotides align to TRBD2. This CDR3 contains 15 residues. The germline CDR1 and CDR2 sequences are KGHSH and LQKENI. Unmatched junction bases numbered 2, after V lost 4 bases and J lost 5 bases. CDR3 in DNA: TGTGCCAGCTCACGGACTAGCGGGGGGGCCGAGACCCAGTACTTC. It codes for CASSRTSGGAETQYF.

The V and J genes are TRBV7-6 and TRBJ1-1, with 10 bases identical to TRBD1. The CDR3 covers 16 residues. CDR1 SGHVS and CDR2 FNYEAQ come from the germline V gene. Trimming at V came to 1 base and at J to 1 base, leaving 3 bases not matched to a gene. In DNA, the CDR3 is TGTGCCAGCAGCTTAGGGGGACAGGGGACGAACACTGAAGCTTTCTTT. As protein: CASSLGGQGTNTEAFF.

On this clone itself: The identical CDR3 is also encoded by other nucleotide sequences in the sample. The rearrangement links TRBV12-3 or TRBV12-4 to TRBJ2-1; D is undetermined. Trimming stripped 5 bases from V and 9 bases from J, with 8 bases between. The CDR3 has 11 amino acids. Here the CDR3 reads CASSPGSEQFF. The CDR3 bases are TGTGCCAGCAGTCCTGGCTCTGAGCAGTTCTTC.

The gene calls are TRBV7-6 and TRBJ2-7; a weak D match, TRBD2 (5 bases). V was shortened by 4 bases and J by 2 bases, with 6 bases between the two germline ends. This CDR3 has 12 amino acids. Germline values: CDR1 SGHVS, CDR2 FNYEAQ. CDR3 in amino acids: CASSSGTYEQYF. Written as DNA, the CDR3 is TGTGCCAGCAGCTCCGGGACCTACGAGCAGTACTTC.

This clone was detected only once. The V and J genes are TRBV30 and TRBJ2-5, with D maybe TRBD2 (6 bases). Trimming pared 2 bases from V and 4 bases from J, leaving 8 bases between. Germline V gene data show CDR1 as GTSNPN and CDR2 as SVGIG (reference sequence). This CDR3 is 12 amino acids long. The CDR3 sequence is CAWSWGVETQYF. The CDR3 bases are TGTGCCTGGAGTTGGGGGGTAGAGACCCAGTACTTC.

V gene TRBV21-1 combines with J gene TRBJ1-2; the table's D gene call, TRBD1, was not cross checked with the DNA. TRBV21-1 is given as a pseudogene. CDR3 length: 16 amino acids. The CDR3, as DNA: TGTGCCAGCAGCCGCACGACAGGCCTCCTTTTGGACGGCTACACCTTC. Translation: CASSRTTGLLLDGYTF.

V and J are TRBV7-8 and TRBJ1-4, with a possible D match to TRBD1 (5 bases). The germline V and J ends were trimmed by 0 bases and 8 bases, with 22 bases remaining between them. Germline loops: CDR1 SGHVS, CDR2 FQNEAQ. The CDR3 loop spans 18 amino acids. DNA for the CDR3: TGTGCCAGCAGCTTAGCCGGACGGGGGGGAAGGGTTGAAGAAAAACTGTTTTTT. This codes for CASSLAGRGGRVEEKLFF.

J is TRBJ1-4 and V is TRBV15, with unresolved D. Trimming took 0 bases from V and 2 from J, leaving 13 bases between them. Germline-derived CDR1 and CDR2 are LNHNV and YYDKDF (reference sequence). The CDR3 consists of 17 residues. The CDR3 loop reads CATSRDPGLATNEKLFF. DNA of the CDR3: TGTGCCACCAGCAGAGATCCGGGGTTGGCGACTAATGAAAAACTGTTTTTT.

The CDR3, as DNA: TGTGCCAGCCGACTAGGGACGGCGAACACTGAAGCTTTCTTT. Translation: CASRLGTANTEAFF. The rearrangement joins TRBV27 to TRBJ1-1; possible D gene TRBD1, 5 bases. CDR1 and CDR2 (germline): MNHEY, SMNVEV (reference sequence). The CDR3 sequence is 14 residues long. The germline V and J ends were trimmed by 8 bases and 1 base, with 14 bases remaining between them.

V gene TRBV19 combines with J gene TRBJ2-3; 9 nucleotides align to TRBD1. In germline, CDR1 is LNHDA, CDR2 SQIVND (reference sequence). V was clipped by 5 bases and J by 1 base; unmatched bases: 13. This CDR3 is built from 18 residues. For the CDR3, the DNA is TGTGCCAGTAGTCCCGGGACAGGGTTCCGAGGACGCACAGATACGCAGTATTTT. Translated, it gives CASSPGTGFRGRTDTQYF.

J is TRBJ1-2 and V is TRBV6-5; D ambiguous. Germline V lookup: CDR1 MNHEY, CDR2 SVGAGI. The CDR3 is made up of 13 amino acids. V dropped 5 bases and J dropped 2 bases, with 9 bases sitting between them. The CDR3 reads CASSNPLNYGYTF. The CDR3 DNA reads as TGTGCCAGCAGTAATCCTCTCAACTATGGCTACACCTTC.

This chain connects TRBV30 to TRBJ1-4; 8 positions agree with TRBD1. The CDR3 runs to 12 residues. The junction had 5 bases not matched to a gene; V was cut back by 7 bases and J by 7 bases. Germline lookup yields CDR1 GTSNPN and CDR2 SVGIG (reference sequence). The CDR3 region is CASGTGVEKLFF. The CDR3 nucleotides read TGTGCCTCCGGGACAGGAGTTGAAAAACTGTTTTTT.

This sequence joins TRBV6-5 and TRBJ2-3; maybe TRBD2 (5 bases). V was pared by 6 bases and J by 0 bases, with 7 bases between. The CDR3 sequence is 13 residues long. Germline V lookup: CDR1 MNHEY, CDR2 SVGAGI. CDR3 loop: CASREASTDTQYF. CDR3 coding DNA: TGTGCCAGCAGGGAGGCTAGCACAGATACGCAGTATTTT.

The V call is TRBV6-2 or TRBV6-3, the J call TRBJ2-3; 10 positions agree with TRBD2. This CDR3 comprises 14 residues. Germline V CDR1 and CDR2: MNHEY, SVGEGT. Trimming at V came to 2 bases and at J to 4 bases, leaving 0 bases not matched to a gene. The CDR3 DNA follows: TGTGCCAGCAGTTACGGGACTAGCGCAGATACGCAGTATTTT. Translation: CASSYGTSADTQYF.

This rearrangement joins TRBV11-3 to TRBJ2-1, with D perhaps matching TRBD2 (5 bases). The V gene's germline CDR1 is SGHNT and CDR2 YENEEA. Trimming removed 4 bases at V and 0 bases at J, with 10 bases between. The CDR3 has 15 amino acids. The CDR3 is CASSSVGVSYNEQFF. The DNA for the CDR3 is TGTGCCAGCAGCTCCGTGGGAGTCTCCTACAATGAGCAGTTCTTC. Using reference TRBV11-3 and TRBJ2-1 for the parts outside the CDR3, the full variable domain is EAGVVQSPRYKIIEKKQPVAFWCNPISGHNTLYWYLQNLGQGPELLIRYENEEAVDDSQLPKDRFSAERLKGVDSTLKIQPAELGDSAVYLCASSSVGVSYNEQFFGPGTRLTVL.